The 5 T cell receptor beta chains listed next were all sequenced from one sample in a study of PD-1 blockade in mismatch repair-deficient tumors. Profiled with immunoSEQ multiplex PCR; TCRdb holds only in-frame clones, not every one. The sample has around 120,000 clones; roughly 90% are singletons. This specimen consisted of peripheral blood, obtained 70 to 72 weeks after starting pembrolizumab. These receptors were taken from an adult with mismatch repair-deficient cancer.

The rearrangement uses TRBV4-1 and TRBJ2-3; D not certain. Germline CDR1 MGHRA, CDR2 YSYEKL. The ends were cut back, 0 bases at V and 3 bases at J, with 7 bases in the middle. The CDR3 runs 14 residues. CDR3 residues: CASSQDPTTDTQYF. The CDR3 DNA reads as TGCGCCAGCAGCCAAGACCCCACTACAGATACGCAGTATTTT.

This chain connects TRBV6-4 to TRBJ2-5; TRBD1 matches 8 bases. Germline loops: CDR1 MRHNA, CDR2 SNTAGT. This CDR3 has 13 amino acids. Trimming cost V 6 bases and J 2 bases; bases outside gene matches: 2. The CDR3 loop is CASRDREQETQYF. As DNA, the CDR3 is TGTGCCAGCAGGGACAGGGAACAAGAGACCCAGTACTTC.

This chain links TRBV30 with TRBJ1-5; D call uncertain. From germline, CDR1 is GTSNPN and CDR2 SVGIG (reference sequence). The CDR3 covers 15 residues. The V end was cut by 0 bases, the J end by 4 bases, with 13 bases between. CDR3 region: CAWSVYGSSNQPQHF. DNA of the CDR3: TGTGCCTGGAGTGTATACGGGTCTAGTAATCAGCCCCAGCATTTT.

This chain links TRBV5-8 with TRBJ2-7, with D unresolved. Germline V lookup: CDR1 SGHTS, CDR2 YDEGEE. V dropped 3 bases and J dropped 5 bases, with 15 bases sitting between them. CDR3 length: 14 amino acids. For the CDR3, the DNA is TGTGCCAGCAGCTCAGGATCATGGGGTGACGAGCAGTACTTC. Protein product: CASSSGSWGDEQYF.

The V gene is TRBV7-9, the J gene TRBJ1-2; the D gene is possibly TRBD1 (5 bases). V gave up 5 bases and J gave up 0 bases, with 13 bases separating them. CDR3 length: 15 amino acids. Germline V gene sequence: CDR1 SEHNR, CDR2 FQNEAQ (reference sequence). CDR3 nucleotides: TGTGCCAGCAGCACCCGGGACCCTCCTAACTATGGCTACACCTTC. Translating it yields CASSTRDPPNYGYTF.